The 23 T cell receptor beta chains listed next were all sequenced from one sample in a study of Ad26.COV2.S vaccination and SARS-CoV-2 variants. Indicated treatment: approximately 18 received Ad26.COV2.S at low or high dose, single or two shots; several received placebo; per-sample allocation not given. Sampling took place 63 days after the first vaccine or placebo injection. Method: immunoSEQ multiplex PCR; TCRdb's copy keeps in-frame clones and lacks some. The data show 360,000 or so clones, 75% to 90% seen once. The material was peripheral blood, obtained in a trial of Ad26.COV2.S vaccine versus placebo. Source of these receptors: a person aged 18-60 years who received the Ad26.COV2.S COVID-19 vaccine or a placebo.

V usage is TRBV6-2 or TRBV6-3 and J usage is TRBJ2-7, with D perhaps being TRBD1 or TRBD2 (5 bases each). Germline loops: CDR1 MNHEY, CDR2 SVGEGT. Between the trimmed V and J ends, which lost 2 bases and 1 base, there was a span of 12 bases. This CDR3 has 15 residues. The DNA for the CDR3 is TGTGCCAGCAGTTACGGTGGGACGGGGTCCTACGAGCAGTACTTC. It translates to CASSYGGTGSYEQYF.

The chain has TRBV19 and TRBJ2-1; D possibly uses TRBD1 or TRBD2 (6 bases each). Germline loops: CDR1 LNHDA, CDR2 SQIVND (reference sequence). The CDR3 consists of 15 residues. V shed 7 bases and J shed 13 bases, with 26 bases lying between them. DNA of the CDR3: TGTGCCAGTACCCATATTGCCTCCCCCGGAGGGGGTCAGTTCTTC. This encodes CASTHIASPGGGQFF.

The J gene is TRBJ1-1, the V gene TRBV7-2; 8 bases match TRBD1. The germline V gene encodes CDR1 SGHTA and CDR2 FQGNSA. Trimming cost V 5 bases and J 6 bases; bases outside gene matches: 11. The CDR3 has 15 amino acids. The CDR3 here is CASSPYRDRWAEAFF. Written as DNA, the CDR3 is TGTGCCAGCAGCCCTTATAGGGACAGGTGGGCTGAAGCTTTCTTT.

The chain joins TRBV30 to TRBJ2-1; D is unresolved. The V end was cut by 5 bases, the J end by 2 bases, with 7 bases between. In germline, CDR1 is GTSNPN, CDR2 SVGIG (reference sequence). The CDR3 extends over 12 amino acids. The CDR3 DNA is TGTGCCTGGGGTAGGACCTACAATGAGCAGTTCTTC. Amino acids: CAWGRTYNEQFF.

This sequence joins TRBV7-8 and TRBJ2-1; a weak D match, TRBD2 (5 bases). The length of the CDR3 is 14 residues. CDR1 SGHVS and CDR2 FQNEAQ come from the germline V gene. V lost 5 bases, J lost 6 bases, and 14 bases lay in between. In DNA, the CDR3 is TGTGCCAGCAGCCTTTACCTTACTAGCAATGAGCAGTTCTTC. It encodes CASSLYLTSNEQFF.

The chain joins TRBV6-4 to TRBJ2-3; 9 bases align to TRBD2. The junction had 3 bases not matched to a gene; V was cut back by 2 bases and J by 3 bases. There are 15 residues in the CDR3. Germline CDR1 reads MRHNA; CDR2 reads SNTAGT. In DNA, the CDR3 is TGTGCCAGCAGTGACGTAGCGGGAGCAACAGATACGCAGTATTTT. It codes for CASSDVAGATDTQYF.

The chain has TRBV5-1 and TRBJ1-4, with D possibly TRBD1 on 5 matching bases. CDR1 and CDR2 (germline): SGHRS, YFSETQ. Trimming removed 2 bases from V and 8 bases from J, with 13 bases in between. The CDR3 is made up of 14 amino acids. The CDR3 here is CASSLGEGREKLFF. Here the CDR3 DNA reads TGCGCCAGCAGCTTAGGTGAGGGGCGGGAAAAACTGTTTTTT.

The chain is built from TRBV19 and TRBJ2-2, with D possibly TRBD1 on 6 matching bases. Per the germline V gene, CDR1 is LNHDA and CDR2 is SQIVND (reference sequence). Between the trimmed V and J ends, which lost 5 bases and 7 bases, there was a span of 14 bases. There are 14 residues in the CDR3. This chain's CDR3 is CASSSTTGIGELFF. For the CDR3, the DNA is TGTGCCAGTAGTTCGACGACAGGCATCGGGGAGCTGTTTTTT.

The rearrangement uses TRBV5-4 and TRBJ2-1; tentative D call: TRBD2 (5 bases). Looked up from germline, CDR1 is SGHNT and CDR2 is YYREEE (reference sequence). The CDR3 has 15 amino acids. Trimming pared 3 bases from V and 0 bases from J, leaving 10 bases between. CDR3 nucleotides: TGTGCCAGCAGCTCGGACTTGAGCTCCTACAATGAGCAGTTCTTC. Translated, it gives CASSSDLSSYNEQFF.

The CDR3 region has the DNA TGTGCCAGCACCGAGGGGGCAGGGGCACAAGAGACCCAGTACTTC. Amino acid sequence: CASTEGAGAQETQYF. The V gene is TRBV7-6, the J gene TRBJ2-5, with 7 bases identical to TRBD1. V was clipped by 7 bases and J by 2 bases; unmatched bases: 10. Germline V lookup: CDR1 SGHVS, CDR2 FNYEAQ. CDR3 size: 15 residues.

The chain combines TRBV6-6 with TRBJ1-5; D possibly corresponds to TRBD1 (6 bases). Trimming cost V 7 bases and J 0 bases, with 16 bases left between them. The CDR3 loop spans 16 amino acids. CDR1 and CDR2 (germline): MNHNY, SVGAGI (reference sequence). CDR3 residues: CASTYHRGNSNQPQHF. The CDR3 DNA reads TGTGCCAGCACCTATCATAGGGGGAATAGCAATCAGCCCCAGCATTTT.

This clone was picked up a small number of times. The V and J genes are TRBV20-1 and TRBJ1-1; no definite D call. The germline V gene has CDR1 DFQATT and CDR2 SNEGSKA (reference sequence). CDR3 length: 10 residues. V lost 5 bases and J 11 bases, leaving 12 bases between the germline ends. In DNA form, the CDR3 reads TGCAGTGCTGGAGCCATAGAGGCTTTCTTT. Amino acids: CSAGAIEAFF.

The gene calls are TRBV30 and TRBJ2-2; D is unresolved. CDR1 is GTSNPN, CDR2 SVGIG, per germline (reference sequence). Trimming removed 0 bases at V and 7 bases at J, with 15 bases between. The CDR3 has 15 residues. CDR3 in amino acids: CAWSVSRLVIGELFF. The CDR3, as DNA: TGTGCCTGGAGTGTATCCAGATTGGTTATCGGGGAGCTGTTTTTT.

The chain joins TRBV6-5 to TRBJ2-7; D remains unclear. The CDR3 sequence is 13 residues long. Trimming took 2 bases from V and 1 from J, leaving 6 bases between them. CDR1 and CDR2 (germline): MNHEY, SVGAGI. In nucleotides, the CDR3 is TGTGCCAGCAGTTACGCTCTTTCCTACGAGCAGTACTTC. Protein: CASSYALSYEQYF.

The chain couples TRBV5-1 to TRBJ2-1; D ambiguous. Germline values: CDR1 SGHRS, CDR2 YFSETQ. The CDR3 totals 12 residues. The V gene lost 4 bases and the J gene lost 10 bases, with 12 bases spanning the gap. CDR3 in amino acids: CASSQHPEEQFF. The CDR3 DNA reads TGCGCCAGCAGCCAACATCCGGAGGAGCAGTTCTTC.

CDR3 sequence (DNA): TGCGCCAGCAGCTTACAGGGGTCGGAAACCGGGGAGCTGTTTTTT. Its translation: CASSLQGSETGELFF. The rearrangement joins TRBV5-1 to TRBJ2-2; the match to TRBD1 covers 7 bases. The junction had 6 bases not matched to a gene; V was cut back by 2 bases and J by 5 bases. The CDR3 contains 15 residues. CDR1 is SGHRS and CDR2 is YFSETQ in the germline V gene.

V is TRBV5-4 and J is TRBJ2-1; D is perhaps TRBD2 (6 bases). Germline values: CDR1 SGHNT, CDR2 YYREEE (reference sequence). With 4 bases removed from V and 5 bases from J, the gap between germline ends came to 13 bases. The CDR3 has 14 amino acids. The CDR3 DNA sequence: TGTGCCAGCAGCCCCCCCTCGGGAGACAATGAGCAGTTCTTC. It translates to CASSPPSGDNEQFF.

The rearrangement links TRBV4-1 to TRBJ2-1; D may correspond to TRBD1 or TRBD2 (5 bases each). In germline, CDR1 is MGHRA, CDR2 YSYEKL. V lost 1 base and J 0 bases, leaving 10 bases between the germline ends. The length of the CDR3 is 16 residues. CDR3 residues: CASSQGGKSSYNEQFF. CDR3 nucleotides: TGCGCCAGCAGCCAAGGGGGGAAGAGCTCCTACAATGAGCAGTTCTTC.

The chain combines TRBV9 with TRBJ1-1; tentative D call: TRBD1 (5 bases). CDR1 and CDR2 (germline): SGDLS, YYNGEE. The CDR3 consists of 14 residues. The V end lost 3 bases, the J end lost 4 bases, and 13 bases lay between the germline ends. The chain's CDR3 is CASSAQGRSTEAFF. Here the CDR3 DNA reads TGTGCCAGCAGCGCGCAGGGTCGAAGCACTGAAGCTTTCTTT.

This rearrangement joins TRBV6-5 to TRBJ2-1; the D gene is possibly TRBD1 (6 bases). Germline CDR1 is MNHEY and CDR2 is SVGAGI. The length of the CDR3 is 13 residues. Trimming left V 8 bases short and J 7 bases short, with 15 bases between. The CDR3 here is CASGQRRKNEQFF. DNA of the CDR3: TGTGCCAGCGGACAGCGGAGAAAAAATGAGCAGTTCTTC.

The chain has TRBV5-6 and TRBJ1-2; weak D call: TRBD1 (6 bases). The CDR3 runs to 14 residues. Germline V gives CDR1 SGHDT, CDR2 YYEEEE. The V end lost 3 bases, the J end lost 6 bases, and 15 bases lay between the germline ends. The CDR3 reads CASSSGGGPDGYTF. The CDR3 region has the DNA TGTGCCAGCAGCTCGGGAGGGGGGCCAGATGGCTACACCTTC.

The J gene is TRBJ2-6, the V gene TRBV6-5; no clear D. Trimming took 5 bases from V and 0 from J, leaving 8 bases between them. This CDR3 spans 15 amino acids. Germline assignment: CDR1 MNHEY and CDR2 SVGAGI. CDR3 in DNA: TGTGCCAGCAGTCCACAGACCTCTGGGGCCAACGTCCTGACTTTC. It codes for CASSPQTSGANVLTF.

J is TRBJ2-1 and V is TRBV9; 14 bases are shared with TRBD2. The CDR3 is 15 amino acids. Germline V lookup: CDR1 SGDLS, CDR2 YYNGEE. J was trimmed by 7 bases and V by 4 bases; bases with no gene match: 4. DNA for the CDR3: TGTGCCAGCAGCCTAGGGACTAGCGGGAGTAATGAGCAGTTCTTC. The encoded protein is CASSLGTSGSNEQFF.